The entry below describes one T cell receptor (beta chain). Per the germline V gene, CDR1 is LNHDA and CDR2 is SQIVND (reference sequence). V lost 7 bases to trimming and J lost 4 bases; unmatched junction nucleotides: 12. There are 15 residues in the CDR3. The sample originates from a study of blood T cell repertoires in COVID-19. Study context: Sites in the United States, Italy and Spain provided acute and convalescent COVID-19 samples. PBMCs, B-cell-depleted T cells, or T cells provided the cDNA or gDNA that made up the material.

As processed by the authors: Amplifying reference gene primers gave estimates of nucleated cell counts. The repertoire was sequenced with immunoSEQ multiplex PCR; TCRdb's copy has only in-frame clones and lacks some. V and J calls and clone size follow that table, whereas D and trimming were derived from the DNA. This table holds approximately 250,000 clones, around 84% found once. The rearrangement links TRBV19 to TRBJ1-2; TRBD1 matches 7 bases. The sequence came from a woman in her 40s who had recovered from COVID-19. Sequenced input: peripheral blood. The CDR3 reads CASNSREGAGYGYTF. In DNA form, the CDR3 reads TGTGCCAGTAACTCCCGGGAGGGGGCCGGCTATGGCTACACCTTC.